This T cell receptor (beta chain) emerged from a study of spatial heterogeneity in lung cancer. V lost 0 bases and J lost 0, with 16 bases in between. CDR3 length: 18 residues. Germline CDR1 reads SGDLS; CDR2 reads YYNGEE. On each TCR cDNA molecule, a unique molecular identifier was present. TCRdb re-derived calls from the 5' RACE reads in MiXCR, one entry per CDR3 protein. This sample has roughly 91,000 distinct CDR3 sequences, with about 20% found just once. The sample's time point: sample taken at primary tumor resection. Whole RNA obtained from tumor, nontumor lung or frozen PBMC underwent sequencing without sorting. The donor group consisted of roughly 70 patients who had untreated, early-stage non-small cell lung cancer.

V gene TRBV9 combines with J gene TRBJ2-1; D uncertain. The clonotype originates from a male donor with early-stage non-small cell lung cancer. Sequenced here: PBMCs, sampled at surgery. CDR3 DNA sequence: TGTGCCAGCAGCGTAGGTTTCTACCCCCCGGGCTCCTACAATGAGCAGTTCTTC. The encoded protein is CASSVGFYPPGSYNEQFF.